The 28 T cell receptor beta chains given below trace back to one sample, sequenced in a study of CD8 T cells in ankylosing spondylitis. Notes on the study in general: Typical of ankylosing spondylitis blood, it appeared, was a TCR beta motif of roughly eight highly homologous variants.

MiXCR, applied by TCRdb to the 5' RACE reads, yields one record per CDR3 protein. The table has roughly 450,000 distinct CDR3 sequences, roughly a quarter seen once. Their cognate antigens are unknown. Sequencing was carried out using blood, either unsorted or a sorted T cell fraction (not recorded which). The receptors here all came from a male donor with ankylosing spondylitis.

The V call is TRBV6-5, the J call TRBJ2-1; TRBD2 aligns across 14 bases. The CDR3 is made up of 16 amino acids. Germline V gives CDR1 MNHEY, CDR2 SVGAGI. The V segment lost 4 bases and the J segment 6 bases; nucleotides outside the gene matches: 5. This CDR3 reads CASSSGLAGAGNEQFF. DNA for the CDR3: TGTGCCAGCAGTTCGGGACTAGCGGGAGCCGGCAATGAGCAGTTCTTC.

This clonotype was found many times. The V gene is TRBV12-3 or TRBV12-4, the J gene TRBJ2-5; 10 bases align to TRBD1. CDR3 length: 14 amino acids. V lost 6 bases and J lost 4; bases outside the gene matches: 5. The CDR3 bases are TGTGCCAGCAGACCGACAGGGGGCGGAGAGACCCAGTACTTC. Amino acids: CASRPTGGGETQYF.

This clonotype has a count of ten or more. J is TRBJ2-2 and V is TRBV5-6; D may be TRBD1 (6 bases). The germline V and J ends were trimmed by 0 bases and 2 bases, with 11 bases remaining between them. The germline CDR1 and CDR2 sequences are SGHDT and YYEEEE. The CDR3 loop spans 16 amino acids. In DNA, the CDR3 is TGTGCCAGCAGCTTGGTGGGGACACCTAACACCGGGGAGCTGTTTTTT. Translated, it gives CASSLVGTPNTGELFF.

The gene calls are TRBV29-1 and TRBJ2-7, with 7 bases fitting TRBD2. The CDR3 covers 12 residues. V shed 0 bases, J shed 10 bases, and the junction held 6 bases outside the gene matches. CDR1 is SQVTM, CDR2 ANQGSEA, per germline. The CDR3 loop reads CSVEEGRVNQYF. Here the CDR3 DNA reads TGCAGCGTTGAAGAGGGGAGGGTTAATCAGTACTTC.

The chain carries TRBV20-1 and TRBJ1-4; D is uncertain. The CDR3 runs to 14 residues. The germline V gene has CDR1 DFQATT and CDR2 SNEGSKA (reference sequence). Trimming removed 4 bases from V and 0 bases from J, with 9 bases in between. As DNA, the CDR3 is TGCAGTGCTACCGAAGGGTCAACTAATGAAAAACTGTTTTTT. It yields the protein CSATEGSTNEKLFF.

V gene TRBV11-2 combines with J gene TRBJ2-1, with 12 bases lining up with TRBD2. CDR3 length: 15 amino acids. The V gene end was trimmed by 5 bases and the J gene end by 8 bases; junction bases not matched to a gene: 7. Germline V gives CDR1 SGHAT, CDR2 FQNNGV. The CDR3, as DNA: TGTGCCAGCAGCCTTCTAGCGGGAGGGATCTATGAGCAGTTCTTC. It codes for CASSLLAGGIYEQFF.

This clonotype showed up just a few times. The gene calls are TRBV4-2 and TRBJ2-5; 8 bases line up with TRBD2. The CDR3 is made up of 14 amino acids. V was pared by 3 bases and J by 4 bases, with 4 bases of the junction left unmatched. Per the germline V gene, CDR1 is LGHNA and CDR2 is YNFKEQ. CDR3 nucleotide sequence: TGTGCCAGCAGCCATGGGCTAGCGGGAGAGACCCAGTACTTC. It translates to CASSHGLAGETQYF.

V gene TRBV7-2 combines with J gene TRBJ1-1; D might be TRBD1 (6 bases). CDR1 is SGHTA, CDR2 FQGNSA, per germline. CDR3 length equals 15 residues. V lost 5 bases to trimming and J lost 1 base, with 14 bases between them. CDR3 sequence: CASSPYRAGNTEAFF. CDR3 in DNA: TGTGCCAGCAGCCCGTACAGGGCGGGGAACACTGAAGCTTTCTTT.

CDR3 loop: CATNRLAGTSYNEQFF. DNA for the CDR3: TGTGCCACTAACCGACTAGCGGGAACCTCCTACAATGAGCAGTTCTTC. The chain recombines TRBV10-3 with TRBJ2-1; 11 nucleotides match TRBD2. Germline V CDR1 and CDR2: ENHRY, SYGVKD. This CDR3 is 16 amino acids long. The ends lost 10 bases at V and 0 bases at J; junction bases unmatched: 8.

This clonotype was counted only a few times. The chain has TRBV12-3 or TRBV12-4 and TRBJ2-1, with 8 bases lining up with TRBD2. The CDR3 covers 13 residues. The V gene end was trimmed by 6 bases and the J gene end by 6 bases; junction bases not matched to a gene: 4. CDR3 nucleotide sequence: TGTGCCAGCAGGCCGAGCGGGGGCAATGAGCAGTTCTTC. Translated, it gives CASRPSGGNEQFF.

The chain employs TRBV6-1 and TRBJ2-7; tentative D call: TRBD2 (6 bases). There are 13 residues in the CDR3. The germline V gene encodes CDR1 MNHNS and CDR2 SASEGT. Between the trimmed V and J ends, which lost 7 bases and 4 bases, there was a span of 14 bases. The CDR3, as DNA: TGTGCCAGCAACCCTGGGGGGACTTACGAGCAGTACTTC. Translated: CASNPGGTYEQYF.

This chain uses TRBV7-2 with TRBJ2-1, with 9 bases that match TRBD1. CDR1 and CDR2 from the germline V gene are SGHTA and FQGNSA. The CDR3 sequence is 14 residues long. V dropped 7 bases and J dropped 5; count of bases not matched to a gene: 6. CDR3 DNA sequence: TGTGCCAGCACCCGACAGGGGGGGGACAATGAGCAGTTCTTC. It yields the protein CASTRQGGDNEQFF. Full variable domain (rest looked up from reference TRBV7-2 and TRBJ2-1): GAGVSQSPSNKVTEKGKDVELRCDPISGHTALYWYRQSLGQGLEFLIYFQGNSAPDKSGLPSDRFSAERTGGSVSTLTIQRTQQEDSAVYLCASTRQGGDNEQFFGPGTRLTVL.

The table lists this clonotype with a count of one. This chain joins TRBV7-2 and TRBJ2-5; TRBD2 agrees at 7 bases. V lost 6 bases and J lost 2; bases outside the gene matches: 3. Germline CDR1 SGHTA, CDR2 FQGNSA. CDR3 length: 13 amino acids. The CDR3 bases are TGTGCCAGCAGAACAGCGGGGCAAGAGACCCAGTACTTC. Translating it yields CASRTAGQETQYF.

The genes are TRBV3-1 and TRBJ2-1; no definite D call. The CDR3 is 15 amino acids. CDR1 is LGHDT, CDR2 YNNKEL, per germline (reference sequence). The V and J ends lost 0 bases and 1 base respectively, with 7 bases between them. The CDR3 nucleotides are TGTGCCAGCAGCCAAGATCCCGCGTCCTACAATGAGCAGTTCTTC. This sequence encodes CASSQDPASYNEQFF.

The chain employs TRBV29-1 and TRBJ2-1; possible D gene TRBD1, 5 bases. The CDR3 consists of 13 residues. V lost 4 bases and J lost 0, with 7 bases in between. Germline values: CDR1 SQVTM, CDR2 ANQGSEA. CDR3 region: CSVGQSSYNEQFF. For the CDR3, the DNA is TGCAGCGTTGGACAGAGCTCCTACAATGAGCAGTTCTTC.

This clonotype has more than one count but fewer than ten. The chain employs TRBV7-2 and TRBJ1-2; D remains unclear. The CDR3 is 14 residues long. Germline CDR1 is SGHTA and CDR2 is FQGNSA. V was clipped by 1 base and J by 4 bases, with 10 bases between them. CDR3 nucleotide sequence: TGTGCCAGCAGCTTAGGGACGGAGGGCTATGGCTACACCTTC. This codes for CASSLGTEGYGYTF.

This chain links TRBV5-1 with TRBJ2-7; 9 nucleotides align to TRBD1. The germline V gene has CDR1 SGHRS and CDR2 YFSETQ. With 7 bases clipped from V and 7 bases from J, the junction kept 9 bases outside the gene matches. The CDR3 loop spans 13 amino acids. The CDR3 sequence is CASLGQGGGEQYF. CDR3 sequence (DNA): TGCGCCAGCTTGGGACAGGGTGGTGGAGAGCAGTACTTC.

The chain combines TRBV7-9 with TRBJ1-1; tentatively, D is TRBD1 (5 bases). The CDR3 is 15 residues long. V lost 5 bases and J 1 base, leaving 14 bases between the germline ends. CDR1 SEHNR and CDR2 FQNEAQ come from the germline V gene (reference sequence). The CDR3 DNA reads as TGTGCCAGCAGCCGGATCCGGACACAGAACACTGAAGCTTTCTTT. Translating gives CASSRIRTQNTEAFF.

This chain joins TRBV7-2 and TRBJ2-1; weak D call: TRBD1 (5 bases). The CDR3 consists of 13 residues. The V end was cut by 1 base, the J end by 7 bases, with 8 bases between. In germline, CDR1 is SGHTA, CDR2 FQGNSA. The CDR3 DNA is TGTGCCAGCAGCTTAGAAGGGGTTAATGAGCAGTTCTTC. Translated, it gives CASSLEGVNEQFF.

The V gene is TRBV7-9, the J gene TRBJ2-1, with D unresolved. Trimming took 7 bases from V and 5 from J, leaving 9 bases between them. Germline CDR1 and CDR2: SEHNR and FQNEAQ (reference sequence). This CDR3 is 12 amino acids long. The CDR3 DNA reads TGTGCCAGCAAGGGCGGAAACAATGAGCAGTTCTTC. It is translated as CASKGGNNEQFF.

This clonotype came up many times. The chain employs TRBV7-6 and TRBJ1-2; D uncertain. The V end lost 5 bases, the J end lost 4 bases, and 11 bases lay between the germline ends. The CDR3 runs 13 residues. Per germline, CDR1 SGHVS and CDR2 FNYEAQ. Written as DNA, the CDR3 is TGTGCCAGCAGCCTCGGGCAGCTCTATGGCTACACCTTC. It codes for CASSLGQLYGYTF. The entire variable domain, with the rest obtained from reference TRBV7-6 and TRBJ1-2, is as follows: GAGVSQSPRYKVTKRGQDVALRCDPISGHVSLYWYRQALGQGPEFLTYFNYEAQQDKSGLPNDRFSAERPEGSISTLTIQRTEQRDSAMYRCASSLGQLYGYTFGSGTRLTVV.

The J gene is TRBJ1-6, the V gene TRBV3-1; possibly TRBD1 for D (6 bases). Trimming left V 0 bases short and J 6 bases short, with 15 bases between. The CDR3 loop spans 17 amino acids. CDR1 is LGHDT and CDR2 is YNNKEL in the germline V gene (reference sequence). The CDR3 DNA reads as TGTGCCAGCAGCCAAGATCGGACAGCGGTTTCTAATTCACCCCTCCACTTT. Its translation: CASSQDRTAVSNSPLHF.

The table lists this clonotype with a few counts. This chain uses TRBV29-1 with TRBJ2-7, with 7 bases fitting TRBD2. The CDR3 loop spans 14 amino acids. The V segment lost 0 bases and the J segment 2 bases; nucleotides outside the gene matches: 4. From germline, CDR1 is SQVTM and CDR2 ANQGSEA. The CDR3 spells CSVEDTSGTYEQYF. CDR3 DNA sequence: TGCAGCGTTGAAGATACCAGCGGGACCTACGAGCAGTACTTC.

The chain employs TRBV3-1 and TRBJ2-7; D unresolved. The V gene lost 4 bases and the J gene lost 1 base, with 11 bases spanning the gap. The length of the CDR3 is 14 residues. The germline V gene encodes CDR1 LGHDT and CDR2 YNNKEL (reference sequence). CDR3 sequence: CASSPTRASYEQYV. CDR3 in DNA: TGTGCCAGCAGCCCCACCCGGGCTTCCTACGAGCAGTACGTC.

Notes on this clonotype: Sequence at one end of the junction differs from germline and may be a read error. The V call is TRBV7-6, the J call TRBJ1-1; TRBD1 is a possible D gene (5 bases). The CDR3 contains 18 residues. Germline V gene data show CDR1 as SGHVS and CDR2 as FNYEAQ. The CDR3 region has the DNA TGTGCCAACAGCTTAGGTTCAGGGACGCCGGGGAAGAACACTGAAGCTTTCTTT. It specifies CANSLGSGTPGKNTEAFF.

The table lists this clonotype with a few counts. This chain links TRBV5-1 with TRBJ2-2, with TRBD2 matching over 9 bases. V lost 2 bases to trimming and J lost 6 bases; unmatched junction nucleotides: 8. Germline V CDR1 and CDR2: SGHRS, YFSETQ. This CDR3 comprises 16 residues. Written as DNA, the CDR3 is TGCGCCAGCAGCTTTCCTAGCGGGATCGACGCCGGGGAGCTGTTTTTT. This translates into CASSFPSGIDAGELFF.

V and J are TRBV20-1 and TRBJ1-5, with TRBD1 matching 7 bases. The J segment lost 0 bases and the V segment lost 3 bases, leaving 5 bases of the junction unmatched. This CDR3 has 15 amino acids. Per the germline V gene, CDR1 is DFQATT and CDR2 is SNEGSKA (reference sequence). CDR3 region: CSARTGLNSNQPQHF. In nucleotides, the CDR3 is TGCAGTGCTAGGACAGGGCTTAATAGCAATCAGCCCCAGCATTTT.

This clonotype was seen only a few times. CDR3 sequence reads: CASSVRAERNTIYF. In DNA, the CDR3 is TGCGCCAGCAGTGTACGGGCAGAGAGAAACACCATATATTTT. The V call is TRBV10-2, the J call TRBJ1-3; D ambiguous. The CDR3 is made up of 14 amino acids. The germline CDR1 and CDR2 sequences are WSHSY and SAAADI. V lost 4 bases and J lost 5, with 12 bases in between.